The 3 T cell receptor beta chains reported below all come from one sample, sequenced in a study of T cell clonotyping in hematopoietic cell transplantation. Here immunoSEQ multiplex PCR was the method, and the copy in TCRdb shows in-frame clones only, minus some. The sample contains nearly 70,000 clones, approximately 94% of which appear only once. Sequencing was carried out using peripheral blood mononuclear cells. These receptors came from a man in his fifties or sixties in good health. Some clones in this sample may be carry-over from other donors' samples.

The chain carries TRBV30 and TRBJ2-7, with D possibly being TRBD2 (6 bases). Germline lookup yields CDR1 GTSNPN and CDR2 SVGIG (reference sequence). V was shortened by 4 bases and J by 0 bases, with 22 bases between the two germline ends. The CDR3 has 17 residues. The DNA of the CDR3 is TGTGCCTGGACTGTATCTTATGGCGGGGCGCTCTCCTACGAGCAGTACTTC. It codes for CAWTVSYGGALSYEQYF. The full variable domain, in which reference TRBV30 and TRBJ2-7 provide the parts outside the CDR3, is SQTIHQWPATLVQPVGSPLSLECTVEGTSNPNLYWYRQAAGRGLQLLFYSVGIGQISSEVPQNLSASRPQDRQFILSSKKLLLSDSGFYLCAWTVSYGGALSYEQYFGPGTRLTVT.

This chain uses TRBV28 with TRBJ2-7; weak D call: TRBD1 (6 bases). This CDR3 comprises 19 residues. CDR1 MDHEN and CDR2 SYDVKM come from the germline V gene. Trimming pared 3 bases from V and 0 bases from J, leaving 24 bases between. CDR3 in amino acids: CASSFPPEGGTFSSYEQYF. The CDR3 DNA sequence: TGTGCCAGCAGTTTCCCCCCCGAAGGTGGGACATTCAGCTCCTACGAGCAGTACTTC.

The chain joins TRBV6-5 to TRBJ2-7; 10 bases fit TRBD1. The CDR3 sequence is 15 residues long. V lost 6 bases, J lost 3 bases, and 8 bases stayed unmatched. The germline V gene encodes CDR1 MNHEY and CDR2 SVGAGI. The CDR3 is CASRRSGQGIYEQYF. CDR3 DNA: TGTGCCAGCAGACGATCGGGACAGGGGATCTACGAGCAGTACTTC.